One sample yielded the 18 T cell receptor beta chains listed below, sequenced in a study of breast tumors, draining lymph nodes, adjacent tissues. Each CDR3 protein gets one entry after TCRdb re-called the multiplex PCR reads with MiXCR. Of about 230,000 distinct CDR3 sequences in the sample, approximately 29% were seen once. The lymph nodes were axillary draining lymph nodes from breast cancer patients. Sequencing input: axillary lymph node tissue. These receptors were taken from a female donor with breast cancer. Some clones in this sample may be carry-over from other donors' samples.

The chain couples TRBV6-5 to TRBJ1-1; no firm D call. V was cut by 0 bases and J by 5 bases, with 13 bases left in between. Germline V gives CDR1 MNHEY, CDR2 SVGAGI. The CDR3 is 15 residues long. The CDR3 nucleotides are TGTGCCAGCAGTTACTCTCTCGGACGGGGAACTGAAGCTTTCTTT. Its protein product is CASSYSLGRGTEAFF.

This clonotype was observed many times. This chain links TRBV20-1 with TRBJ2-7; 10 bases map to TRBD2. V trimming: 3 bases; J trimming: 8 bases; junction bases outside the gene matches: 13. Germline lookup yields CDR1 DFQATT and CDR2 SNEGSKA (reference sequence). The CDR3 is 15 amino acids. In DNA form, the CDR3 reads TGCAGTGCTAGGGGAAGGACTAGCGGAGATACCAAGCAGTACTTC. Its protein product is CSARGRTSGDTKQYF.

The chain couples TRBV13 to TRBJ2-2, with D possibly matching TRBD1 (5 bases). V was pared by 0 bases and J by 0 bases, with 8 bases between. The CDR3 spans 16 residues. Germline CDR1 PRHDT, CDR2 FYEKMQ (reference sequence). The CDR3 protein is CASSLGQASNTGELFF. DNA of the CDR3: TGTGCCAGCAGCTTAGGACAGGCGTCGAACACCGGGGAGCTGTTTTTT.

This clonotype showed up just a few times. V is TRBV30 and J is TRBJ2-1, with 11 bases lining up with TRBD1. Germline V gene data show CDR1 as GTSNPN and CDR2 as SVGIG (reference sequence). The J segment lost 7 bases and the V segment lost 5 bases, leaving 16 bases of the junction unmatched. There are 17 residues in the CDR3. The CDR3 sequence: CAWLDRGLSKGINEQFF. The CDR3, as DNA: TGTGCCTGGCTGGACAGGGGGCTATCAAAGGGGATTAATGAGCAGTTCTTC. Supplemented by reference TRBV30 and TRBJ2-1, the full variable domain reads SQTIHQWPATLVQPVGSPLSLECTVEGTSNPNLYWYRQAAGRGLQLLFYSVGIGQISSEVPQNLSASRPQDRQFILSSKKLLLSDSGFYLCAWLDRGLSKGINEQFFGPGTRLTVL.

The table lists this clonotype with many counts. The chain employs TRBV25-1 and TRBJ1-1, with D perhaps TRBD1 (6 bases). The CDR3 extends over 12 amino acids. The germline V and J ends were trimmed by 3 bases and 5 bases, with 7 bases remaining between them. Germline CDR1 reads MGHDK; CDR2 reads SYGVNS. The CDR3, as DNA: TGTGCCAGCAGTGACAGGGGAACTGAAGCTTTCTTT. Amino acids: CASSDRGTEAFF.

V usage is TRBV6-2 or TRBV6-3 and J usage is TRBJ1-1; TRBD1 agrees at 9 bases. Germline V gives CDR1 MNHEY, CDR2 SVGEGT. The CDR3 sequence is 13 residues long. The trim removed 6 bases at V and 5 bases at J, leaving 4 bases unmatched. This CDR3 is CASRGQGWTEAFF. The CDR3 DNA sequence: TGTGCCAGCAGAGGACAGGGGTGGACTGAAGCTTTCTTT.

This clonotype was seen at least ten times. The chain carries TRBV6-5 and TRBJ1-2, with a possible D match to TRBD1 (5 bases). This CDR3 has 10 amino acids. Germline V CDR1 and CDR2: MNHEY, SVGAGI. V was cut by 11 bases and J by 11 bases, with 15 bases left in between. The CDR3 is CASYRGVYTF. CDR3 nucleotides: TGTGCCTCCTATCGGGGGGTTTACACCTTC.

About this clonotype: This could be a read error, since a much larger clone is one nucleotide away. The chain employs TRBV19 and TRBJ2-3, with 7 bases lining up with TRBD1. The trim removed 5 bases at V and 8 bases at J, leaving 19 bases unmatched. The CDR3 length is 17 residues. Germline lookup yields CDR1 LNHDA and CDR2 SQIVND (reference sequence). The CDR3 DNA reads TGTGCCAGTAGTTTCCCAGGGGTGACAGGGAACAAAGGTACGCAGTATTTT. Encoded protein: CASSFPGVTGNKGTQYF. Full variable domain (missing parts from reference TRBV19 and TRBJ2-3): DGGITQSPKYLFRKEGQNVTLSCEQNLNHDAMYWYRQDPGQGLRLIYYSQIVNDFQKGDIAEGYSVSREKKESFPLTVTSAQKNPTAFYLCASSFPGVTGNKGTQYFGPGTRLTVL.

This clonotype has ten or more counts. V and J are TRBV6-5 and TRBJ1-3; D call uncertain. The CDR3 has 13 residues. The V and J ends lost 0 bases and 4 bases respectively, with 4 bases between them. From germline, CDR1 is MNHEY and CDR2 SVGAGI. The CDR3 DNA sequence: TGTGCCAGCAGTTACTCGAGAGGAAACACCATATATTTT. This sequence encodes CASSYSRGNTIYF.

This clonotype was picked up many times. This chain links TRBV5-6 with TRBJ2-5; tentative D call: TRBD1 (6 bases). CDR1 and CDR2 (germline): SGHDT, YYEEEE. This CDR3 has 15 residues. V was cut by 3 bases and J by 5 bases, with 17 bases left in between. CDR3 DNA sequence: TGTGCCAGCAGCTCGGCGGGCCAGGGGTTGGAGACCCAGTACTTC. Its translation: CASSSAGQGLETQYF.

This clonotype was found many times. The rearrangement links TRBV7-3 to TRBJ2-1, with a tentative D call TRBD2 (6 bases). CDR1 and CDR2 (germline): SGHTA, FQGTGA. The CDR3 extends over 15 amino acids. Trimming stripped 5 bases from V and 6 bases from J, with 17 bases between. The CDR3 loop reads CASSPGGVSRNEQFF. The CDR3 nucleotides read TGTGCCAGCAGCCCGGGCGGGGTCAGCCGCAATGAGCAGTTCTTC.

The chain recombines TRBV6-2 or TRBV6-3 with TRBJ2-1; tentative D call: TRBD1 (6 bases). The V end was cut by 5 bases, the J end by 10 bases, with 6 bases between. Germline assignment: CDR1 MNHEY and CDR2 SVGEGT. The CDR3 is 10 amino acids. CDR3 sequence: CASSDREQFF. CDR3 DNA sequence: TGTGCCAGCAGTGACAGGGAGCAGTTCTTC.

The CDR3 region is CASSIRGHSVYGYTF. DNA of the CDR3: TGTGCCAGTAGTATACGGGGACACTCCGTCTATGGCTACACCTTC. V gene TRBV19 combines with J gene TRBJ1-2; tentative D call: TRBD1 (6 bases). With 2 bases removed from V and 4 bases from J, the gap between germline ends came to 14 bases. In germline, CDR1 is LNHDA, CDR2 SQIVND (reference sequence). CDR3 length: 15 amino acids.

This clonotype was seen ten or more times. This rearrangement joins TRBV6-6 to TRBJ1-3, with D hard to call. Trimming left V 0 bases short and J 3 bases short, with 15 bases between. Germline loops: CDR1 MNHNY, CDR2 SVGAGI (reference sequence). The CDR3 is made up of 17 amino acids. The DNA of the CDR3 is TGTGCCAGCAGTTACTCAGTGGCTGCCTCTCGTGGAAACACCATATATTTT. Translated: CASSYSVAASRGNTIYF.

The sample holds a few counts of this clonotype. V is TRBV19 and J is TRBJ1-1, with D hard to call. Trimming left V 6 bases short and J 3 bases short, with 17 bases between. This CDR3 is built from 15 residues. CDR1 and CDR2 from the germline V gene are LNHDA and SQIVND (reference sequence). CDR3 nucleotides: TGTGCCAGTAGAGCCCGAGTGGGCCGGTACACTGAAGCTTTCTTT. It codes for CASRARVGRYTEAFF.

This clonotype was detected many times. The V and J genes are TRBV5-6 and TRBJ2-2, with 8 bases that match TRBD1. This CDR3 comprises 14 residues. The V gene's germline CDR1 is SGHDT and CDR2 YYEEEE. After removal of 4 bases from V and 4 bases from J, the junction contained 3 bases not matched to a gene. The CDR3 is CASSPGQATGELFF. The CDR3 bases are TGTGCCAGCAGCCCGGGACAGGCCACCGGGGAGCTGTTTTTT.

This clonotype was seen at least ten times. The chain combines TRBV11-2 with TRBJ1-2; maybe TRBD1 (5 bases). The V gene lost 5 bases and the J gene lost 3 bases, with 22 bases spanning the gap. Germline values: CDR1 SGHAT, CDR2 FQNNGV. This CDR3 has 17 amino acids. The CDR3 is CASSLGRTHVGDYGYTF. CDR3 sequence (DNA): TGTGCCAGCAGCCTGGGACGGACCCACGTGGGGGACTATGGCTACACCTTC.

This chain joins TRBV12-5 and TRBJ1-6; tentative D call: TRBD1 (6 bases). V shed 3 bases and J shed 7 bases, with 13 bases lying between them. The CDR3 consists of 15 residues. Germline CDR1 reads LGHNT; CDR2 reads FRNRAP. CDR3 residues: CASGLGGHQNSPLHF. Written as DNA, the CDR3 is TGTGCTAGTGGTTTAGGGGGACACCAGAATTCACCCCTCCACTTT.